The 21 T cell receptor beta chains below all came from one sample that was sequenced in a study of T cells in Graves' hyperthyroidism and ophthalmopathy. RNA transcripts gave rise to amplified TCR beta CDR3 regions. With the HTBI primer set, the TCR CDR3 went through a first round of RT-PCR. MiXCR, run by TCRdb on the multiplex PCR reads, gives a single entry per CDR3 protein. The sample yields hundreds of thousands of distinct CDR3 sequences, just under 20% seen once. The sequenced material came from blood. Receptors originate from a man aged 40-55 years with Graves' ophthalmopathy.

The chain carries TRBV20-1 and TRBJ1-3; possibly TRBD1 for D (6 bases). Germline-derived CDR1 and CDR2 are DFQATT and SNEGSKA (reference sequence). V was pared by 7 bases and J by 2 bases, with 12 bases between. There are 13 residues in the CDR3. CDR3 DNA: TGCAGTGGTCGGACAGTTACTGGAAACACCATATATTTT. Translation gives CSGRTVTGNTIYF.

This clonotype was found a few times. The DNA for the CDR3 is TGTGCCAGCAGCTCGATCTACCGGGCACCAAGAAACACCATATATTTT. As protein: CASSSIYRAPRNTIYF. V and J are TRBV5-6 and TRBJ1-3; D gene ambiguous. Germline assignment: CDR1 SGHDT and CDR2 YYEEEE. V dropped 3 bases and J dropped 5 bases, with 18 bases sitting between them. CDR3 length: 16 residues. The whole variable domain, filled in from reference TRBV5-6 and TRBJ1-3, reads DAGVTQSPTHLIKTRGQQVTLRCSPKSGHDTVSWYQQALGQGPQFIFQYYEEEERQRGNFPDRFSGHQFPNYSSELNVNALLLGDSALYLCASSSIYRAPRNTIYFGEGSWLTVV.

In this sample, this clonotype turned up a few times. The J gene is TRBJ1-5, the V gene TRBV12-3 or TRBV12-4; a weak D match, TRBD1 (5 bases). The CDR3 runs to 14 residues. Trimming took off 5 bases at V and 4 bases at J, with 12 bases between the two ends. CDR3 sequence reads: CASSRPGGNQPQHF. CDR3 DNA sequence: TGTGCCAGCAGTCGACCGGGGGGGAATCAGCCCCAGCATTTT.

CDR3 in DNA: TGTGCCAGCAGCCAAGATTGGAACCTTGGCTATGGCTACACCTTC. Protein sequence: CASSQDWNLGYGYTF. This chain connects TRBV4-2 to TRBJ1-2; D remains unclear. The V gene's germline CDR1 is LGHNA and CDR2 YNFKEQ. Trimming shortened V by 0 bases and J by 4 bases, and 12 bases separated the two germline ends. The CDR3 consists of 15 residues.

This clonotype was counted between two and nine times. The chain links TRBV19 to TRBJ2-3, with 11 bases aligning to TRBD2. J lost 5 bases, V lost 7 bases, and 17 bases had no gene match. Germline lookup yields CDR1 LNHDA and CDR2 SQIVND (reference sequence). CDR3 length: 18 amino acids. The CDR3 bases are TGTGCCAGTACCAACAGGGGGACTAGCGGCTTCGACCGAGATACGCAGTATTTT. This translates into CASTNRGTSGFDRDTQYF.

The chain combines TRBV20-1 with TRBJ2-3, with D perhaps TRBD2 (5 bases). The V gene lost 4 bases and the J gene lost 3 bases, with 11 bases spanning the gap. In germline, CDR1 is DFQATT, CDR2 SNEGSKA (reference sequence). This CDR3 contains 13 residues. In DNA, the CDR3 is TGCAGTGCTAATCCCGGGATAACAGATACGCAGTATTTT. Its translation: CSANPGITDTQYF.

This clonotype was seen at least ten times. The V and J genes are TRBV30 and TRBJ2-2; TRBD1 matches 8 bases. The germline CDR1 and CDR2 sequences are GTSNPN and SVGIG (reference sequence). The CDR3 contains 14 residues. V was clipped by 4 bases and J by 1 base; unmatched bases: 2. CDR3 sequence reads: CAWMGQVNTGELFF. The CDR3 DNA follows: TGTGCCTGGATGGGACAGGTGAACACCGGGGAGCTGTTTTTT. Based on the CDR3 plus reference TRBV30 and TRBJ2-2, the full variable domain is SQTIHQWPATLVQPVGSPLSLECTVEGTSNPNLYWYRQAAGRGLQLLFYSVGIGQISSEVPQNLSASRPQDRQFILSSKKLLLSDSGFYLCAWMGQVNTGELFFGEGSRLTVL.

V gene TRBV5-1 combines with J gene TRBJ2-6; unclear D gene. Trimming removed 1 base at V and 6 bases at J, with 8 bases between. The CDR3 loop spans 14 amino acids. Per germline, CDR1 SGHRS and CDR2 YFSETQ. CDR3: CASSLTIAANVLTF. The DNA for the CDR3 is TGCGCCAGCAGCTTGACAATAGCGGCCAACGTCCTGACTTTC.

CDR3 region: CASSYGTGFYEQYF. The CDR3 DNA reads as TGTGCCAGCAGTTACGGGACAGGATTCTACGAGCAGTACTTC. This chain links TRBV6-2 or TRBV6-3 with TRBJ2-7; 8 nucleotides agree with TRBD1. The CDR3 runs 14 residues. V lost 2 bases, J lost 3 bases, and 3 bases stayed unmatched. In germline, CDR1 is MNHEY, CDR2 SVGEGT.

The CDR3 nucleotides read TGTGCCAGCAGTTACTACCGGACGGCAACCTACGAGCAGTACTTC. It is translated as CASSYYRTATYEQYF. The chain carries TRBV6-5 and TRBJ2-7; D uncertain. V was trimmed by 1 base and J by 2 bases, leaving 12 bases between them. Germline CDR1 MNHEY, CDR2 SVGAGI. The CDR3 spans 15 residues.

In its sample, this clonotype was seen many times. V is TRBV10-3 and J is TRBJ2-7; possible D gene TRBD1, 6 bases. V gave up 10 bases and J gave up 7 bases, with 14 bases separating them. The CDR3 extends over 11 amino acids. The V gene's germline CDR1 is ENHRY and CDR2 SYGVKD. As DNA, the CDR3 is TGTGCCACCGGGGAACAGGGTGAGCAGTACTTC. Its translation: CATGEQGEQYF.

The V and J genes are TRBV14 and TRBJ1-2, with TRBD1 matching 7 bases. The V gene end was trimmed by 4 bases and the J gene end by 5 bases; junction bases not matched to a gene: 10. The germline V gene has CDR1 SGHDN and CDR2 FVKESK. The CDR3 is 15 residues long. CDR3 in DNA: TGTGCCAGCAGCCCCTTATCCGGGACAGAGTATGGCTACACCTTC. This encodes CASSPLSGTEYGYTF.

This clonotype has a count of ten or more. J is TRBJ2-1 and V is TRBV28; 12 bases are shared with TRBD2. The CDR3 is made up of 15 amino acids. Germline CDR1 MDHEN, CDR2 SYDVKM. V was pared by 6 bases and J by 5 bases, with 5 bases of the junction left unmatched. CDR3 nucleotides: TGTGCCAGCAGGGGAGGACTAGCGGGAAACAATGAGCAGTTCTTC. It specifies CASRGGLAGNNEQFF.

This chain connects TRBV10-3 to TRBJ1-6, with TRBD1 identical over 9 bases. Germline values: CDR1 ENHRY, CDR2 SYGVKD. The J segment lost 8 bases and the V segment lost 11 bases, leaving 16 bases of the junction unmatched. The length of the CDR3 is 16 residues. The CDR3 protein is CASGRGTGTIDSPLHF. The DNA for the CDR3 is TGTGCCTCTGGGAGGGGGACAGGGACCATTGATTCACCCCTCCACTTT.

This clonotype was counted only a few times. The V and J genes are TRBV7-9 and TRBJ2-7; the match to TRBD2 covers 11 bases. V lost 1 base, J lost 3 bases, and 8 bases stayed unmatched. The V gene's germline CDR1 is SEHNR and CDR2 FQNEAQ (reference sequence). The CDR3 length is 17 residues. The CDR3 region has the DNA TGTGCCAGCAGCTTAGAGTGGTCTAGCGGGAGGAACTACGAGCAGTACTTC. Its protein product is CASSLEWSSGRNYEQYF.

This clonotype occurred many times. This chain links TRBV18 with TRBJ2-7; D is unclear. CDR3 length: 12 residues. Germline CDR1 is KGHSH and CDR2 is LQKENI. V was clipped by 2 bases and J by 7 bases, with 9 bases between them. CDR3 nucleotides: TGTGCCAGCTCACCAGATAACTATGAGCAGTACTTC. This gives the protein CASSPDNYEQYF.

The rearrangement joins TRBV10-3 to TRBJ2-7; tentatively, D is TRBD2 (5 bases). CDR3 length equals 12 residues. CDR1 and CDR2 from the germline V gene are ENHRY and SYGVKD. Trimming cost V 6 bases and J 4 bases, with 10 bases left between them. CDR3 nucleotide sequence: TGTGCCATCAGCCTCGGGGATTACGAGCAGTACTTC. Encoded protein: CAISLGDYEQYF.

The chain recombines TRBV10-3 with TRBJ2-2; D might be TRBD2 (5 bases). CDR1 ENHRY and CDR2 SYGVKD come from the germline V gene. This CDR3 comprises 16 residues. Deletions cut 3 bases from V and 6 bases from J, with 17 bases between. CDR3 coding DNA: TGTGCCATCAGTGATCCGGCCGGGGAAAGGGCCGGGGAGCTGTTTTTT. Translation gives CAISDPAGERAGELFF.

The chain uses TRBV4-2 and TRBJ2-7, with D unresolved. With 0 bases removed from V and 6 bases from J, the gap between germline ends came to 15 bases. The germline V gene encodes CDR1 LGHNA and CDR2 YNFKEQ. The CDR3 is 15 amino acids. CDR3 bases: TGTGCCAGCAGCCAAGAGGGTTTTGGTTCAAGCGAGCAGTACTTC. Translation: CASSQEGFGSSEQYF.

This clonotype has only one observation. The chain is built from TRBV5-1 and TRBJ1-1; no clear D gene. CDR3 length equals 15 residues. V lost 4 bases to trimming and J lost 0 bases, with 13 bases between them. Germline CDR1 and CDR2: SGHRS and YFSETQ. This CDR3 is CASSPLRRMNTEAFF. CDR3 bases: TGCGCCAGCAGCCCCCTACGGAGGATGAACACTGAAGCTTTCTTT. Filled out from reference TRBV5-1 and TRBJ1-1, the complete variable domain reads KAGVTQTPRYLIKTRGQQVTLSCSPISGHRSVSWYQQTPGQGLQFLFEYFSETQRNKGNFPGRFSGRQFSNSRSEMNVSTLELGDSALYLCASSPLRRMNTEAFFGQGTRLTVV.

This chain links TRBV18 with TRBJ2-3, with D unclear. CDR3 length equals 14 residues. The V end lost 3 bases, the J end lost 3 bases, and 10 bases lay between the germline ends. CDR1 is KGHSH, CDR2 LQKENI, per germline. The CDR3 sequence: CASSPAAGTDTQYF. The CDR3, as DNA: TGTGCCAGCTCACCGGCGGCAGGAACAGATACGCAGTATTTT.